The rows below give T cell receptor beta chains drawn from one sample of a study of blood T cell repertoires in COVID-19. Assay: immunoSEQ multiplex PCR; the TCRdb copy retains only in-frame clones and omits some. The sample has 150,000 or so clones, 82% seen once. Material: PBMCs or T cells enriched from blood (not recorded which). The receptors were sampled from a man in his 60s who had recovered from COVID-19. Both conserved end residues are part of each CDR3. D genes are given only for firm matches. Clone size is given for some rows only: seen once, a few or many times, or a class if the clone is expanded.

j_call v_call clone_size d_call cdr3_nt cdr3_aa
TRBJ2-7 TRBV5-4 once TRBD2 TGTGCCAGCAGCTCCGCGGGGGGGACGAACGAGCAGTACTTC CASSSAGGTNEQYF
TRBJ1-1 TRBV9 . . TGTGCCAGCAGCGCAAGGAGTTATGACACTGAAGCTTTCTTT CASSARSYDTEAFF
TRBJ2-3 TRBV11-2 . TRBD2 TGTGCCAGCAGCCCAGGGACTAGCGGGACAGATACGCAGTATTTT CASSPGTSGTDTQYF
TRBJ1-3 TRBV4-1 . . TGCGCCAGCAGCCAAGATCCCGCCAGGGACTCTGGAAACACCATATATTTT CASSQDPARDSGNTIYF
TRBJ1-2 TRBV4-1 . TRBD1 TGCGCCAGCAGCGATGGGACAGGACGAGGTCGAGGCTACACCTTC CASSDGTGRGRGYTF
TRBJ1-2 TRBV9 . . TGTGCCAGCAAGGGGGACGGGTGGTACTATGGCTACACCTTC CASKGDGWYYGYTF
TRBJ2-7 TRBV7-9 . . TGTGCCAGCAGCCTAATCTACGAGCAGTACTTC CASSLIYEQYF
TRBJ1-2 TRBV19 . TRBD1 TGTGCCAGTAGACCTGACAGGGACTACTATGGCTACACCTTC CASRPDRDYYGYTF
TRBJ2-2 TRBV7-3 . TRBD1 TGTGCCAGCAGCAGACAGGGGAGTGATACCGGGGAGCTGTTTTTT CASSRQGSDTGELFF
TRBJ2-3 TRBV6-1 . TRBD2 TGTGCCAGCAGTGAAGGGGACGGGGGGGCAGATACGCAGTATTTT CASSEGDGGADTQYF
TRBJ2-5 TRBV11-3 . . TGTGCCAGCAGCCTAAGAGGCGGGGATGGAGAGACCCAGTACTTC CASSLRGGDGETQYF
TRBJ2-7 TRBV11-2 . . TGTGCCAGCAGCTTAGTGGGTCTCGGAGCCCAGGGGTACGAGCAGTACTTC CASSLVGLGAQGYEQYF
TRBJ2-7 TRBV11-2 few TRBD2 TGTGCCAGCAGCTCTGGGGGGTATGCGGGAGCCTCCTACGAGCAGTACTTC CASSSGGYAGASYEQYF
TRBJ2-5 TRBV25-1 . TRBD2 TGTGCCAGCGCCGCCCCACCCGGGGGGGAGACCCAGTACTTC CASAAPPGGETQYF
TRBJ2-1 TRBV6-5 . . TGTGCCAGCAACCCCCGGGGGTTCTACAATGAGCAGTTCTTC CASNPRGFYNEQFF
TRBJ2-7 TRBV7-2 . . TGTGCCAGCAGCCCCCAGGGGACCACCTCCTACGAGCAGTACTTC CASSPQGTTSYEQYF
TRBJ1-2 TRBV12-3/TRBV12-4 . TRBD1 TGTGCCAGCACCCCGGACAGGGAGCGCGGCTACACCTTC CASTPDRERGYTF